What follows are 25 T cell receptor beta chains derived from one specimen sequenced in a study of cytomegalovirus exposure and HLA in healthy donors. Primers included in the PCR were 60 Vbeta and 13 Jbeta primers. Only in-frame clones appear in the TCRdb table, and some are missing; sequencing was by immunoSEQ multiplex PCR. The sample lists some 57,000 clones; around 92% were seen once. Sequencing was performed on PBMCs. Source of these receptors: a man aged 30 to 39 in good health and CMV-seropositive.

The chain has TRBV6-1 and TRBJ2-1; maybe TRBD1 (6 bases). V lost 6 bases and J 7 bases, leaving 19 bases between the germline ends. This CDR3 region has 15 residues. CDR1 and CDR2 (germline): MNHNS, SASEGT. CDR3 sequence reads: CASRDLSGAGNEQFF. The CDR3 DNA sequence: TGTGCCAGCAGAGATCTTTCAGGGGCAGGGAATGAGCAGTTCTTC.

This chain uses TRBV7-3 with TRBJ1-1, with D possibly being TRBD1 (6 bases). This CDR3 has 16 amino acids. V was shortened by 0 bases and J by 4 bases, with 15 bases between the two germline ends. Germline V gene sequence: CDR1 SGHTA, CDR2 FQGTGA. The CDR3 spells CASSLTGGGEITEAFF. The CDR3 nucleotides are TGTGCCAGCAGCTTAACAGGGGGGGGCGAGATCACTGAAGCTTTCTTT. The full variable domain, in which reference TRBV7-3 and TRBJ1-1 provide the parts outside the CDR3, is GAGVSQTPSNKVTEKGKYVELRCDPISGHTALYWYRQSLGQGPEFLIYFQGTGAADDSGLPNDRFFAVRPEGSVSTLKIQRTERGDSAVYLCASSLTGGGEITEAFFGQGTRLTVV.

The chain employs TRBV25-1 and TRBJ2-5; TRBD2 matches 8 bases. Germline CDR1 and CDR2: MGHDK and SYGVNS. CDR3 length: 16 amino acids. Unmatched junction bases numbered 7, after V lost 2 bases and J lost 2 bases. CDR3 DNA: TGTGCCAGCAGTGAAAGCGGTAGCGGGGATCAAGAGACCCAGTACTTC. Amino acids: CASSESGSGDQETQYF.

The V and J genes are TRBV19 and TRBJ2-7; 14 bases fit TRBD2. Trimming at V came to 6 bases and at J to 4 bases, leaving 11 bases not matched to a gene. The CDR3 consists of 17 residues. Looked up from germline, CDR1 is LNHDA and CDR2 is SQIVND (reference sequence). The CDR3: CASSTTGTSGRWYEQYF. The CDR3 DNA follows: TGTGCCAGTAGCACCACCGGGACTAGCGGGAGATGGTACGAGCAGTACTTC.

The chain links TRBV2 to TRBJ2-3; TRBD2 matches at 7 bases. Germline CDR1 and CDR2: SNHLY and FYNNEI. The CDR3 has 16 residues. V lost 4 bases to trimming and J lost 5 bases; unmatched junction nucleotides: 12. The DNA for the CDR3 is TGTGCCAGCAGTGCTTCGACTAGCTCTCAGGGAGATACGCAGTATTTT. Its protein product is CASSASTSSQGDTQYF.

The gene calls are TRBV29-1 and TRBJ2-7, with D possibly TRBD2 on 6 matching bases. CDR1 and CDR2 from the germline V gene are SQVTM and ANQGSEA. Trimming cost V 7 bases and J 4 bases, with 17 bases left between them. The CDR3 contains 13 residues. CDR3: CSAQVEGFYEQYF. CDR3 nucleotide sequence: TGCAGCGCCCAGGTGGAGGGCTTTTACGAGCAGTACTTC.

The chain is built from TRBV6-6 and TRBJ2-1; perhaps TRBD2 as D (5 bases). CDR3 length equals 14 residues. The V gene lost 2 bases and the J gene lost 5 bases, with 10 bases spanning the gap. CDR1 is MNHNY and CDR2 is SVGAGI in the germline V gene (reference sequence). The CDR3 DNA reads TGTGCCAGCAGTTACAGTCTAGCTGACAATGAGCAGTTCTTC. This codes for CASSYSLADNEQFF.

Of note for this clone: Other DNA sequences in the sample encode the same CDR3. V usage is TRBV4-2 and J usage is TRBJ2-3; 7 nucleotides align to TRBD2. The ends lost 1 base at V and 3 bases at J; junction bases unmatched: 1. The CDR3 is 14 amino acids. From germline, CDR1 is LGHNA and CDR2 YNFKEQ. Here the CDR3 DNA reads TGTGCCAGCAGCCAAGTCGGGGGGACAGATACGCAGTATTTT. Residues: CASSQVGGTDTQYF.

The chain uses TRBV10-3 and TRBJ2-1; 14 bases agree with TRBD2. Germline trimming cut 10 bases from V and 8 bases from J; bases unmatched to any gene: 10. The CDR3 has 15 residues. Germline CDR1 reads ENHRY; CDR2 reads SYGVKD. The CDR3 sequence: CATGIGTSGRHEQFF. The CDR3 nucleotides read TGTGCCACCGGAATCGGGACTAGCGGGAGACATGAGCAGTTCTTC.

The rearrangement joins TRBV12-5 to TRBJ2-3; D may be TRBD2 (6 bases). V was trimmed by 5 bases and J by 6 bases, leaving 12 bases between them. The CDR3 length is 13 residues. Germline V lookup: CDR1 LGHNT, CDR2 FRNRAP. The CDR3 sequence is CASGRLGRDTQYF. As DNA, the CDR3 is TGTGCTAGTGGTCGACTAGGGAGGGATACGCAGTATTTT.

The genes are TRBV2 and TRBJ2-7; 7 nucleotides line up with TRBD2. Germline V lookup: CDR1 SNHLY, CDR2 FYNNEI. This CDR3 has 13 amino acids. The CDR3 sequence: CKASREKISEQYF. CDR3 bases: TGTAAGGCCTCGCGGGAGAAGATAAGCGAGCAGTACTTC.

The V and J genes are TRBV7-8 and TRBJ2-5, with D tentatively TRBD1 (6 bases). The CDR3 runs 16 residues. Trimming shortened V by 5 bases and J by 3 bases, and 19 bases separated the two germline ends. Germline loops: CDR1 SGHVS, CDR2 FQNEAQ. For the CDR3, the DNA is TGTGCCAGCAGCCCCGTTCTGCGGACAGCGAAAGAGACCCAGTACTTC. It yields the protein CASSPVLRTAKETQYF.

This rearrangement joins TRBV5-1 to TRBJ2-1, with 10 bases aligning to TRBD1. CDR1 is SGHRS and CDR2 is YFSETQ in the germline V gene. This CDR3 has 16 amino acids. The trim removed 4 bases at V and 9 bases at J, leaving 13 bases unmatched. For the CDR3, the DNA is TGCGCCAGCAGCCCAGACCTAGGACAGGGGGAGCGTGAGCAGTTCTTC. Translated, it gives CASSPDLGQGEREQFF.

The rearrangement joins TRBV27 to TRBJ2-4; 8 positions match TRBD1. This CDR3 has 17 amino acids. In germline, CDR1 is MNHEY, CDR2 SMNVEV (reference sequence). The V segment lost 4 bases and the J segment 1 base; nucleotides outside the gene matches: 9. The CDR3 here is CASSSFGQGVAKNIQYF. The CDR3 DNA reads TGTGCCAGCAGTTCATTCGGACAGGGTGTGGCCAAAAACATTCAGTACTTC.

V gene TRBV7-9 combines with J gene TRBJ1-1; TRBD1 matches at 10 bases. The germline V gene encodes CDR1 SEHNR and CDR2 FQNEAQ (reference sequence). The CDR3 extends over 16 amino acids. Trimming took 5 bases from V and 4 from J; bases not matched to a gene: 10. The CDR3 loop reads CASSAPTGGEITEAFF. The CDR3 DNA reads TGTGCCAGCAGCGCACCGACAGGGGGCGAAATCACTGAAGCTTTCTTT. Complete variable domain (other parts from reference TRBV7-9 and TRBJ1-1): DTGVSQNPRHKITKRGQNVTFRCDPISEHNRLYWYRQTLGQGPEFLTYFQNEAQLEKSRLLSDRFSAERPKGSFSTLEIQRTEQGDSAMYLCASSAPTGGEITEAFFGQGTRLTVV.

This chain links TRBV7-9 with TRBJ2-3; D is unresolved. Germline V CDR1 and CDR2: SEHNR, FQNEAQ (reference sequence). The CDR3 consists of 13 residues. V was shortened by 2 bases and J by 6 bases, with 9 bases between the two germline ends. The CDR3 here is CASSLNIGDTQYF. CDR3 sequence (DNA): TGTGCCAGCAGCTTAAATATCGGGGATACGCAGTATTTT. The whole variable domain, filled in from reference TRBV7-9 and TRBJ2-3, reads DTGVSQNPRHKITKRGQNVTFRCDPISEHNRLYWYRQTLGQGPEFLTYFQNEAQLEKSRLLSDRFSAERPKGSFSTLEIQRTEQGDSAMYLCASSLNIGDTQYFGPGTRLTVL.

This rearrangement joins TRBV11-2 to TRBJ2-2; a weak D match, TRBD2 (5 bases). Deletions cut 5 bases from V and 1 base from J, with 20 bases between. The CDR3 length is 18 residues. Germline V gene sequence: CDR1 SGHAT, CDR2 FQNNGV. CDR3 nucleotides: TGTGCCAGCAGCCCCTCCTTACGCTCCGGGAAGAACACCGGGGAGCTGTTTTTT. Translating it yields CASSPSLRSGKNTGELFF.

V gene TRBV30 combines with J gene TRBJ2-7; a weak D match, TRBD2 (6 bases). The V end lost 0 bases, the J end lost 4 bases, and 10 bases lay between the germline ends. CDR1 GTSNPN and CDR2 SVGIG come from the germline V gene (reference sequence). The CDR3 sequence is 13 residues long. The CDR3: CAWSVLGGYEQYF. CDR3 DNA: TGTGCCTGGAGTGTACTCGGGGGTTACGAGCAGTACTTC.

This CDR3 is CASSLLATGELFF. CDR3 coding DNA: TGTGCCAGCAGCTTACTAGCGACCGGGGAGCTGTTTTTT. The V gene is TRBV11-3, the J gene TRBJ2-2, with D tentatively TRBD2 (6 bases). Germline CDR1 and CDR2: SGHNT and YENEEA. The V gene lost 2 bases and the J gene lost 5 bases, with 6 bases spanning the gap. This CDR3 is 13 amino acids long. The full variable domain, its missing parts supplied by reference TRBV11-3 and TRBJ2-2, is EAGVVQSPRYKIIEKKQPVAFWCNPISGHNTLYWYLQNLGQGPELLIRYENEEAVDDSQLPKDRFSAERLKGVDSTLKIQPAELGDSAVYLCASSLLATGELFFGEGSRLTVL.

This chain links TRBV10-3 with TRBJ2-2; possibly TRBD2 for D (6 bases). In germline, CDR1 is ENHRY, CDR2 SYGVKD. The CDR3 is made up of 18 amino acids. V shed 6 bases and J shed 0 bases, with 20 bases lying between them. CDR3 sequence reads: CAIRRIKEGTANTGELFF. CDR3 sequence (DNA): TGTGCCATCAGACGGATTAAGGAGGGAACAGCGAACACCGGGGAGCTGTTTTTT.

The rearrangement joins TRBV7-2 to TRBJ2-7; D possibly corresponds to TRBD1 (6 bases). The CDR3 runs to 14 residues. Germline CDR1 reads SGHTA; CDR2 reads FQGNSA. Trimming stripped 5 bases from V and 2 bases from J, with 13 bases between. The CDR3 DNA is TGTGCCAGCAGCGACGGGACAAATCCCTACGAGCAGTACTTC. It codes for CASSDGTNPYEQYF.

The chain carries TRBV10-3 and TRBJ1-1; 8 bases line up with TRBD1. Per the germline V gene, CDR1 is ENHRY and CDR2 is SYGVKD. The CDR3 is 17 amino acids. With 4 bases clipped from V and 3 bases from J, the junction kept 13 bases outside the gene matches. The CDR3 bases are TGTGCCATCAGTGTCTTCGAGACAGGGGCTAGGGACACTGAAGCTTTCTTT. This translates into CAISVFETGARDTEAFF.

The chain is built from TRBV4-1 and TRBJ1-5, with 9 bases identical to TRBD1. Germline V gene sequence: CDR1 MGHRA, CDR2 YSYEKL. CDR3 length equals 15 residues. V was clipped by 1 base and J by 4 bases; unmatched bases: 2. The CDR3 DNA reads TGCGCCAGCAGCCAAGGACAGGGGGGGAATCAGCCCCAGCATTTT. It translates to CASSQGQGGNQPQHF.

About this clone itself: A read error may produce the germline difference seen at one junction end. The DNA for the CDR3 is TGTGCCAGCAGAGGCACACAGGGGGCGAACGGGAAGCTGTTTTTT. This encodes CASRGTQGANGKLFF. V gene TRBV27 combines with J gene TRBJ2-2; 9 nucleotides align to TRBD1. This CDR3 is 15 amino acids long. Looked up from germline, CDR1 is MNHEY and CDR2 is SMNVEV (reference sequence).

The V call is TRBV2, the J call TRBJ1-1; the D is unclear. The V end was cut by 4 bases, the J end by 11 bases, with 11 bases between. The CDR3 sequence is 11 residues long. Germline loops: CDR1 SNHLY, CDR2 FYNNEI. This CDR3 is CASSGGWRAFF. The DNA of the CDR3 is TGTGCCAGCAGTGGAGGGTGGAGGGCTTTCTTT.